This T cell receptor beta chain was observed in a study of T cells in Graves' hyperthyroidism and ophthalmopathy. Study context: Any treatment followed the collection of peripheral blood at initial diagnosis.

This clonotype has more than one count but fewer than ten. The germline V gene has CDR1 DFQATT and CDR2 SNEGSKA (reference sequence). This CDR3 comprises 14 residues. V was trimmed by 3 bases and J by 4 bases, leaving 14 bases between them. The investigators amplified TCR beta CDR3 regions from RNA transcripts. With the HTBI primer set, the TCR CDR3 went through a first round of RT-PCR. TCRdb independently ran MiXCR on the multiplex PCR reads; one entry per CDR3 protein. The sample records approximately 600,000 distinct CDR3 sequences, around 20% being singletons. Exclusions: uncontrolled infection, other autoimmune disease, pregnancy, lactation. Orbital computed tomography, thyroid ultrasound, serum thyroxine and TRAb, and clinical symptoms together informed the diagnoses.

Material: blood. This chain joins TRBV20-1 and TRBJ2-3; possibly TRBD2 for D (7 bases). This TCR derives from a man under 40 with Graves' ophthalmopathy. The CDR3, as DNA: TGCAGTGCTAGGAGGGGGGGGGGCCCAGATACGCAGTATTTT. Translated, it gives CSARRGGGPDTQYF.